This T cell receptor (beta chain) was identified during a study of a mutant IDH1 vaccine in newly diagnosed glioma. To note about this clone: Its antigen remains unidentified.

V shed 2 bases and J shed 7 bases, with 14 bases lying between them. This CDR3 is built from 15 residues. Germline V CDR1 and CDR2: MNHNS, SASEGT. The time point was: week 35, safety follow-up. Each vaccine dose was 300 ug of mutant IDH1 20-mer peptide, with topical imiquimod. Data came from immunoSEQ multiplex PCR; TCRdb stores just in-frame clones and leaves some out. This table has about 60,000 clones, roughly 79% appearing once. The sample consisted of PBMCs, taken from a glioma patient whose treatment included an IDH1 peptide vaccine. This TCR was recovered from a man aged 40-49 years with glioma. The chain couples TRBV6-1 to TRBJ1-4; D unclear. The DNA of the CDR3 is TGTGCCAGCAGTGAACTGAAAGGGAGTGTTGAAAAACTGTTTTTT. Protein: CASSELKGSVEKLFF.